This entry lists 16 T cell receptor beta chains sequenced from one sample in a study of blood T cell repertoires in COVID-19. The protocol was immunoSEQ multiplex PCR, while the TCRdb copy is restricted to in-frame clones and leaves out a portion. Of about 350,000 clones listed, 89% are singletons. Sample: peripheral blood. The source is a woman aged 55-69 years with COVID-19, enrolled during active disease.

The V gene is TRBV4-2, the J gene TRBJ1-2; 8 bases are a match to TRBD1. After removal of 3 bases from V and 2 bases from J, the junction contained 8 bases not matched to a gene. The CDR3 length is 16 residues. From germline, CDR1 is LGHNA and CDR2 YNFKEQ. The CDR3 bases are TGTGCCAGCAGCCAGCAGGCCCGGACAGGGAACTATGGCTACACCTTC. This translates into CASSQQARTGNYGYTF.

This chain connects TRBV2 to TRBJ1-5, with a possible D match to TRBD1 (6 bases). Trimming removed 6 bases at V and 5 bases at J, with 14 bases between. Per germline, CDR1 SNHLY and CDR2 FYNNEI. The CDR3 contains 14 residues. This CDR3 is CASRQGSSDQPQHF. CDR3 sequence (DNA): TGTGCCAGCAGACAGGGTTCTTCCGATCAGCCCCAGCATTTT.

The chain employs TRBV7-8 and TRBJ1-2; 7 bases agree with TRBD1. The CDR3 loop spans 15 amino acids. Germline CDR1 is SGHVS and CDR2 is FQNEAQ. The ends lost 1 base at V and 8 bases at J; junction bases unmatched: 10. CDR3: CASSLDYRDRSGYTF. The CDR3 nucleotides read TGTGCCAGCAGCTTAGATTATAGGGACAGATCGGGCTACACCTTC. Based on the CDR3 plus reference TRBV7-8 and TRBJ1-2, the full variable domain is GAGVSQSPRYKVAKRGQDVALRCDPISGHVSLFWYQQALGQGPEFLTYFQNEAQLDKSGLPSDRFFAERPEGSVSTLKIQRTQQEDSAVYLCASSLDYRDRSGYTFGSGTRLTVV.

This chain links TRBV5-1 with TRBJ1-3; D unresolved. CDR1 is SGHRS and CDR2 is YFSETQ in the germline V gene. This CDR3 is 17 amino acids long. Trimming left V 0 bases short and J 2 bases short, with 15 bases between. The CDR3 bases are TGCGCCAGCAGCTTGGTATCTACCCCGAGAGCTGGAAACACCATATATTTT. Translated: CASSLVSTPRAGNTIYF.

The chain employs TRBV7-3 and TRBJ2-2; D gene ambiguous. CDR1 SGHTA and CDR2 FQGTGA come from the germline V gene. This CDR3 is 14 amino acids long. Trimming removed 5 bases at V and 5 bases at J, with 12 bases between. The CDR3, as DNA: TGTGCCAGCAGCGCAGAAGGCGGAACCGGGGAGCTGTTTTTT. Translated: CASSAEGGTGELFF.

The chain couples TRBV18 to TRBJ2-7; 13 nucleotides align to TRBD2. The CDR3 spans 15 residues. With 3 bases clipped from V and 7 bases from J, the junction kept 6 bases outside the gene matches. Germline CDR1 and CDR2: KGHSH and LQKENI. The CDR3, as DNA: TGTGCCAGCTCACCTACTAGCGGGGGGGCTTGGGAGCAGTACTTC. Translated: CASSPTSGGAWEQYF. Combining the CDR3 with reference TRBV18 and TRBJ2-7 gives the whole variable domain NAGVMQNPRHLVRRRGQEARLRCSPMKGHSHVYWYRQLPEEGLKFMVYLQKENIIDESGMPKERFSAEFPKEGPSILRIQQVVRGDSAAYFCASSPTSGGAWEQYFGPGTRLTVT.

This chain joins TRBV5-8 and TRBJ2-1; tentatively, D is TRBD1 (6 bases). The CDR3 loop spans 15 amino acids. Germline V lookup: CDR1 SGHTS, CDR2 YDEGEE. V was shortened by 5 bases and J by 0 bases, with 12 bases between the two germline ends. CDR3 sequence reads: CASSHGQSSYNEQFF. The CDR3 DNA follows: TGTGCCAGCAGTCACGGACAGAGCTCCTACAATGAGCAGTTCTTC.

This clone was seen just once. This chain connects TRBV11-2 to TRBJ1-5; 9 bases match TRBD1. CDR3 size: 14 residues. The V gene end was trimmed by 5 bases and the J gene end by 7 bases; junction bases not matched to a gene: 6. CDR1 and CDR2 from the germline V gene are SGHAT and FQNNGV. CDR3 sequence: CASSQHRGQQPQHF. The DNA for the CDR3 is TGTGCCAGCAGCCAACACAGGGGGCAACAGCCCCAGCATTTT.

This clone was seen a single time. The chain links TRBV5-1 to TRBJ2-7; 8 bases agree with TRBD1. CDR1 and CDR2 (germline): SGHRS, YFSETQ. With V trimmed by 4 bases and J by 7 bases, 13 bases remained unmatched. The CDR3 has 15 amino acids. CDR3 in amino acids: CASSGRTGISREQYF. As DNA, the CDR3 is TGCGCCAGCAGCGGAAGGACAGGGATCTCGCGTGAGCAGTACTTC.

This clone was counted only a few times. CDR3 in DNA: TGCAGCGCCTCTGGGCAGCTGAACACTGAAGCTTTCTTT. Amino acid sequence: CSASGQLNTEAFF. This chain joins TRBV29-1 and TRBJ1-1, with unresolved D. Germline lookup yields CDR1 SQVTM and CDR2 ANQGSEA. Trimming pared 7 bases from V and 0 bases from J, leaving 12 bases between. The CDR3 consists of 13 residues.

V is TRBV28 and J is TRBJ1-2; tentatively, D is TRBD1 (5 bases). V was shortened by 4 bases and J by 3 bases, with 9 bases between the two germline ends. The CDR3 totals 13 residues. Germline CDR1 reads MDHEN; CDR2 reads SYDVKM. The CDR3 DNA is TGTGCCAGCAGTTCACGGGGGGACTATGGCTACACCTTC. Residues: CASSSRGDYGYTF.

The V call is TRBV18, the J call TRBJ1-1; D is unclear. V lost 3 bases and J lost 0, with 11 bases in between. Germline V gives CDR1 KGHSH, CDR2 LQKENI. CDR3 size: 15 residues. As DNA, the CDR3 is TGTGCCAGCTCACCGAGAGGGCAGGTGAACACTGAAGCTTTCTTT. Residues: CASSPRGQVNTEAFF. The entire variable domain, with the rest obtained from reference TRBV18 and TRBJ1-1, is as follows: NAGVMQNPRHLVRRRGQEARLRCSPMKGHSHVYWYRQLPEEGLKFMVYLQKENIIDESGMPKERFSAEFPKEGPSILRIQQVVRGDSAAYFCASSPRGQVNTEAFFGQGTRLTVV.

This sequence joins TRBV12-3 or TRBV12-4 and TRBJ1-2; D perhaps matches TRBD1 (6 bases). The V and J ends lost 6 bases and 10 bases respectively, with 15 bases between them. CDR3 size: 12 residues. DNA of the CDR3: TGTGCCAGCAGCAAGACAGGAGCCCTCTACACCTTC. Its translation is CASSKTGALYTF.

This chain connects TRBV7-2 to TRBJ1-5, with a weak D call TRBD1 (6 bases). The CDR3 sequence is 18 residues long. The germline gives CDR1 SGHTA, CDR2 FQGNSA. Trimming took 2 bases from V and 0 from J, leaving 17 bases between them. As DNA, the CDR3 is TGTGCCAGCAGCTTATACTTTCGACAGGATTATAGCAATCAGCCCCAGCATTTT. Translating it yields CASSLYFRQDYSNQPQHF.

The chain combines TRBV4-1 with TRBJ1-2; weak D call: TRBD1 (6 bases). V lost 3 bases and J 2 bases, leaving 10 bases between the germline ends. CDR1 and CDR2 from the germline V gene are MGHRA and YSYEKL. This CDR3 is 14 amino acids long. CDR3 in amino acids: CASSQAQGNYGYTF. The CDR3 DNA is TGCGCCAGCAGCCAGGCTCAGGGGAACTATGGCTACACCTTC.

The V and J genes are TRBV5-6 and TRBJ1-6; 7 bases align to TRBD1. The junction had 2 bases not matched to a gene; V was cut back by 2 bases and J by 9 bases. CDR1 SGHDT and CDR2 YYEEEE come from the germline V gene. This CDR3 spans 13 amino acids. The CDR3: CASSLTGASPLHF. The CDR3, as DNA: TGTGCCAGCAGCTTAACAGGGGCTTCACCCCTCCACTTT. The variable domain in full, completed from reference TRBV5-6 and TRBJ1-6, reads DAGVTQSPTHLIKTRGQQVTLRCSPKSGHDTVSWYQQALGQGPQFIFQYYEEEERQRGNFPDRFSGHQFPNYSSELNVNALLLGDSALYLCASSLTGASPLHFGNGTRLTVT.